Following are 32 T cell receptor beta chains from one sample sequenced in a study of cytomegalovirus exposure and HLA in healthy donors. Primers: 60 Vbeta forward and 13 Jbeta reverse. Produced via immunoSEQ multiplex PCR; TCRdb's table is partial and in-frame only. The table has more than 80,000 clones, around 75% seen once. Sequencing used PBMCs. The receptors originated from a male donor in good health and CMV-seropositive.

The chain has TRBV9 and TRBJ2-5; tentative D call: TRBD2 (8 bases). This CDR3 has 17 residues. From germline, CDR1 is SGDLS and CDR2 YYNGEE. V shed 2 bases and J shed 1 base, with 18 bases lying between them. In nucleotides, the CDR3 is TGTGCCAGCAGCGTGAGCGGGGGACAGCCGCTCCAAGAGACCCAGTACTTC. Its protein product is CASSVSGGQPLQETQYF.

This CDR3 is CASSPQLAGVREQFF. CDR3 in DNA: TGCGCCAGCAGCCCGCAGCTAGCGGGAGTGCGGGAGCAGTTCTTC. The V call is TRBV4-1, the J call TRBJ2-1, with TRBD2 identical over 10 bases. The CDR3 has 15 amino acids. Unmatched junction bases numbered 10, after V lost 4 bases and J lost 10 bases. Germline V gene data show CDR1 as MGHRA and CDR2 as YSYEKL.

The chain couples TRBV7-2 to TRBJ2-2, with TRBD1 as a possible D gene (5 bases). This CDR3 is built from 14 residues. CDR1 and CDR2 (germline): SGHTA, FQGNSA. The V and J ends lost 5 bases and 6 bases respectively, with 13 bases between them. CDR3 in DNA: TGTGCCAGCAGCCGGGTGAGCAGGGCCGGGGAGCTGTTTTTT. It is translated as CASSRVSRAGELFF.

The rearrangement links TRBV7-9 to TRBJ1-1; no clear D gene. Trimming pared 2 bases from V and 4 bases from J, leaving 11 bases between. This CDR3 contains 14 residues. Germline loops: CDR1 SEHNR, CDR2 FQNEAQ (reference sequence). This CDR3 is CASSLRGQRTEAFF. CDR3 DNA sequence: TGTGCCAGCAGCTTACGAGGGCAGCGCACTGAAGCTTTCTTT.

This clone was counted once. The rearrangement uses TRBV5-1 and TRBJ2-1; 9 bases line up with TRBD2. In germline, CDR1 is SGHRS, CDR2 YFSETQ. V was pared by 0 bases and J by 4 bases, with 5 bases of the junction left unmatched. This CDR3 is 16 amino acids long. The CDR3 bases are TGCGCCAGCAGCTTGGATGGCGGGGGGGCTTACAATGAGCAGTTCTTC. Amino acid sequence: CASSLDGGGAYNEQFF.

The rearrangement joins TRBV7-6 to TRBJ1-3; 9 nucleotides align to TRBD1. The CDR3 has 18 residues. V shed 1 base and J 2 bases; nucleotides not matched to a gene: 9. Germline-derived CDR1 and CDR2 are SGHVS and FNYEAQ. The CDR3 loop reads CASSLGGTGFGTGNTIYF. The CDR3 DNA reads TGTGCCAGCAGCTTAGGCGGGACAGGGTTTGGTACTGGAAACACCATATATTTT.

This rearrangement joins TRBV9 to TRBJ2-3, with 10 bases matching TRBD1. The length of the CDR3 is 16 residues. CDR1 is SGDLS and CDR2 is YYNGEE in the germline V gene. J was trimmed by 3 bases and V by 2 bases; bases with no gene match: 6. The CDR3 sequence is CASSVTGGQGTDTQYF. For the CDR3, the DNA is TGTGCCAGCAGCGTCACCGGGGGACAGGGGACAGATACGCAGTATTTT. The variable domain in full, with the rest retrieved from reference TRBV9 and TRBJ2-3, is DSGVTQTPKHLITATGQRVTLRCSPRSGDLSVYWYQQSLDQGLQFLIQYYNGEERAKGNILERFSAQQFPDLHSELNLSSLELGDSALYFCASSVTGGQGTDTQYFGPGTRLTVL.

The chain couples TRBV19 to TRBJ2-3, with TRBD2 as a possible D gene (5 bases). Germline values: CDR1 LNHDA, CDR2 SQIVND (reference sequence). The CDR3 spans 15 residues. V lost 5 bases, J lost 4 bases, and 16 bases lay in between. The CDR3 DNA reads as TGTGCCAGTAGTCTCCCCTATCGGGGATCAGATACGCAGTATTTT. Its translation: CASSLPYRGSDTQYF.

This sequence joins TRBV7-2 and TRBJ2-3; 13 positions agree with TRBD2. The V gene end was trimmed by 4 bases and the J gene end by 2 bases; junction bases not matched to a gene: 6. This CDR3 comprises 17 residues. From germline, CDR1 is SGHTA and CDR2 FQGNSA. The CDR3 loop is CASSSRLAGGHTDTQYF. Written as DNA, the CDR3 is TGTGCCAGCAGCTCCCGACTAGCGGGGGGCCACACAGATACGCAGTATTTT.

The chain is built from TRBV5-1 and TRBJ2-6, with 10 bases lining up with TRBD2. V dropped 4 bases and J dropped 0; count of bases not matched to a gene: 4. Germline CDR1 reads SGHRS; CDR2 reads YFSETQ. The CDR3 spans 17 residues. CDR3 coding DNA: TGCGCCAGCAGCCCGGGACTAGCGAACTCTGGGGCCAACGTCCTGACTTTC. The encoded protein is CASSPGLANSGANVLTF.

This chain joins TRBV5-1 and TRBJ1-1, with D possibly TRBD1 on 5 matching bases. V lost 2 bases and J lost 4, with 12 bases in between. This CDR3 comprises 14 residues. Germline V lookup: CDR1 SGHRS, CDR2 YFSETQ. CDR3 sequence reads: CASSLPGGSTEAFF. The CDR3 DNA reads TGCGCCAGCAGCTTACCCGGGGGTAGCACTGAAGCTTTCTTT.

The V call is TRBV5-6, the J call TRBJ2-7, with D possibly matching TRBD2 (6 bases). Per germline, CDR1 SGHDT and CDR2 YYEEEE. The CDR3 sequence is 13 residues long. V shed 3 bases and J shed 5 bases, with 12 bases lying between them. The CDR3 reads CASSWSTSNEQYF. CDR3 coding DNA: TGTGCCAGCAGCTGGTCGACTAGTAACGAGCAGTACTTC. Combining the CDR3 with reference TRBV5-6 and TRBJ2-7 gives the whole variable domain DAGVTQSPTHLIKTRGQQVTLRCSPKSGHDTVSWYQQALGQGPQFIFQYYEEEERQRGNFPDRFSGHQFPNYSSELNVNALLLGDSALYLCASSWSTSNEQYFGPGTRLTVT.

The rearrangement uses TRBV18 and TRBJ1-1; possible D gene TRBD1, 6 bases. Trimming removed 3 bases from V and 7 bases from J, with 18 bases in between. This CDR3 is built from 15 residues. Germline assignment: CDR1 KGHSH and CDR2 LQKENI. CDR3 residues: CASSPGQTTYLEAFF. CDR3 in DNA: TGTGCCAGCTCACCCGGACAGACTACGTACCTTGAAGCTTTCTTT.

The genes are TRBV19 and TRBJ1-2; D is ambiguous. Trimming took off 7 bases at V and 5 bases at J, with 20 bases between the two ends. Per the germline V gene, CDR1 is LNHDA and CDR2 is SQIVND (reference sequence). This CDR3 comprises 15 residues. The CDR3: CASKVRQLGRYGYTF. For the CDR3, the DNA is TGTGCCAGTAAGGTCCGACAACTGGGGAGATATGGCTACACCTTC.

This rearrangement joins TRBV6-5 to TRBJ1-2, with 10 bases matching TRBD1. V was pared by 6 bases and J by 4 bases, with 8 bases of the junction left unmatched. CDR3 length equals 15 residues. Germline loops: CDR1 MNHEY, CDR2 SVGAGI. CDR3 loop: CASRPDRGQGYGYTF. Written as DNA, the CDR3 is TGTGCCAGCAGACCCGACAGGGGGCAGGGCTATGGCTACACCTTC.

This chain uses TRBV6-5 with TRBJ1-5; D not resolved. The CDR3 is 14 amino acids. Germline V CDR1 and CDR2: MNHEY, SVGAGI. Trimming removed 6 bases at V and 7 bases at J, with 16 bases between. In DNA form, the CDR3 reads TGTGCCAGCAGGGCGGACTTTTTAGGGCAGCCCCAGCATTTT. This gives the protein CASRADFLGQPQHF.

This chain joins TRBV5-1 and TRBJ1-2; D unresolved. The CDR3 sequence is 15 residues long. With 1 base removed from V and 0 bases from J, the gap between germline ends came to 10 bases. Germline V CDR1 and CDR2: SGHRS, YFSETQ. The CDR3 loop is CASSLSGGSNYGYTF. As DNA, the CDR3 is TGCGCCAGCAGCTTGAGTGGCGGTTCTAACTATGGCTACACCTTC.

This clone was counted only a few times. This rearrangement joins TRBV11-2 to TRBJ2-3, with D perhaps matching TRBD1 (6 bases). Trimming took 1 base from V and 8 from J, leaving 13 bases between them. The CDR3 length is 14 residues. Germline V lookup: CDR1 SGHAT, CDR2 FQNNGV. The DNA for the CDR3 is TGTGCCAGCAGCTTAGCTGAACTAGGGGGTACGCAGTATTTT. The encoded protein is CASSLAELGGTQYF.

The chain recombines TRBV5-4 with TRBJ2-1, with 14 bases identical to TRBD2. Trimming took 4 bases from V and 6 from J; bases not matched to a gene: 15. Germline CDR1 SGHNT, CDR2 YYREEE (reference sequence). The CDR3 sequence is 19 residues long. CDR3 amino acids: CASSARGLAGELNTNEQFF. In DNA form, the CDR3 reads TGTGCCAGCAGCGCAAGGGGACTAGCGGGAGAGCTCAATACCAATGAGCAGTTCTTC.

The chain joins TRBV9 to TRBJ2-1; TRBD2 matches 10 bases. The CDR3 is 15 residues long. Unmatched junction bases numbered 3, after V lost 4 bases and J lost 2 bases. Per germline, CDR1 SGDLS and CDR2 YYNGEE. CDR3 sequence: CASSLLAGAYNEQFF. In DNA, the CDR3 is TGTGCCAGCAGCTTGCTAGCGGGAGCCTACAATGAGCAGTTCTTC.

The rearrangement links TRBV6-1 to TRBJ2-1, with a weak D call TRBD1 (6 bases). This CDR3 comprises 14 residues. The V gene lost 1 base and the J gene lost 6 bases, with 10 bases spanning the gap. Germline V gene sequence: CDR1 MNHNS, CDR2 SASEGT. The CDR3 nucleotides are TGTGCCAGCAGTGAAGACAGGGTGCTCAATGAGCAGTTCTTC. Translated, it gives CASSEDRVLNEQFF.

This chain joins TRBV5-6 and TRBJ2-5, with D perhaps matching TRBD1 (5 bases). The J call may be in error: the DNA end matches TRBJ2-7 better. The length of the CDR3 is 16 residues. The V gene's germline CDR1 is SGHDT and CDR2 YYEEEE. DNA for the CDR3: TGTGCCAGCAGCTTGGAGGGGCAGGGATGGGGCTACGAGCAGTACTTC. Translating gives CASSLEGQGWGYEQYF.

The chain combines TRBV5-4 with TRBJ1-1; possible D gene TRBD1, 6 bases. CDR1 SGHNT and CDR2 YYREEE come from the germline V gene (reference sequence). V lost 4 bases, J lost 12 bases, and 16 bases lay in between. The CDR3 has 12 amino acids. The CDR3 sequence is CASSLDDRQSFF. The CDR3 nucleotides read TGTGCCAGCAGCCTAGATGACAGGCAGTCTTTCTTT.

The rearrangement uses TRBV28 and TRBJ2-5, with 8 bases fitting TRBD1. This CDR3 comprises 14 residues. In germline, CDR1 is MDHEN, CDR2 SYDVKM. V lost 3 bases, J lost 9 bases, and 9 bases stayed unmatched. CDR3 region: CASSFQGALRAQYF. DNA for the CDR3: TGTGCCAGCAGTTTTCAGGGGGCCCTCAGGGCCCAGTACTTC.

The J gene is TRBJ2-4, the V gene TRBV7-9; 9 bases map to TRBD1. V shed 0 bases, J shed 10 bases, and the junction held 13 bases outside the gene matches. The CDR3 consists of 17 residues. The germline CDR1 and CDR2 sequences are SEHNR and FQNEAQ (reference sequence). DNA of the CDR3: TGTGCCAGCAGCTTAGCGTCCGGGACAGGGAGCCTTCATATTCAGTACTTC. It specifies CASSLASGTGSLHIQYF.

The chain carries TRBV15 and TRBJ1-3; D uncertain. Germline V CDR1 and CDR2: LNHNV, YYDKDF (reference sequence). CDR3 length equals 14 residues. V lost 1 base and J 4 bases, leaving 8 bases between the germline ends. In nucleotides, the CDR3 is TGTGCCACCAGCAGAGTAGCCGGCGGAAACACCATATATTTT. Its protein is CATSRVAGGNTIYF.

The gene calls are TRBV4-1 and TRBJ2-2; possible D gene TRBD1, 5 bases. The germline V gene has CDR1 MGHRA and CDR2 YSYEKL. Trimming stripped 0 bases from V and 4 bases from J, with 9 bases between. This CDR3 contains 15 residues. DNA of the CDR3: TGCGCCAGCAGCCAAGATAGGGGTTCCACCGGGGAGCTGTTTTTT. This gives the protein CASSQDRGSTGELFF.

The chain combines TRBV7-2 with TRBJ2-7, with D perhaps matching TRBD1 (6 bases). The CDR3 has 15 amino acids. Germline V gives CDR1 SGHTA, CDR2 FQGNSA. The germline V and J ends were trimmed by 4 bases and 6 bases, with 19 bases remaining between them. Here the CDR3 reads CASSSSRAGVGEQYF. DNA for the CDR3: TGTGCCAGCAGCTCCTCACGGGCAGGGGTGGGCGAGCAGTACTTC.

This chain uses TRBV28 with TRBJ1-2, with D unresolved. Germline-derived CDR1 and CDR2 are MDHEN and SYDVKM. This CDR3 is 11 amino acids long. The CDR3 is CAARWEYGYTF. The DNA for the CDR3 is TGTGCTGCAAGATGGGAGTACGGCTACACCTTC.

The chain uses TRBV19 and TRBJ2-5; TRBD1 aligns across 7 bases. The J segment lost 7 bases and the V segment lost 6 bases, leaving 8 bases of the junction unmatched. Germline V gives CDR1 LNHDA, CDR2 SQIVND (reference sequence). The CDR3 contains 13 residues. The DNA of the CDR3 is TGTGCCAGTAGCCCGACAGGGACGGGGACCCAGTACTTC. It yields the protein CASSPTGTGTQYF.

This CDR3 is CASSLGRDNYYGYTF. CDR3 nucleotide sequence: TGTGCCAGCAGCTTAGGCCGGGACAATTACTATGGCTACACCTTC. The rearrangement joins TRBV13 to TRBJ1-2; D possibly corresponds to TRBD1 (6 bases). Trimming removed 0 bases from V and 3 bases from J, with 11 bases in between. Germline V gene sequence: CDR1 PRHDT, CDR2 FYEKMQ (reference sequence). The CDR3 loop spans 15 amino acids.

J is TRBJ2-7 and V is TRBV7-3; 8 nucleotides agree with TRBD1. There are 18 residues in the CDR3. Germline V gives CDR1 SGHTA, CDR2 FQGTGA. J was trimmed by 0 bases and V by 5 bases; bases with no gene match: 15. In DNA, the CDR3 is TGTGCCAGCAGCACACTAATCAGGGGGCAGGGGGGCTCCTACGAGCAGTACTTC. Translation: CASSTLIRGQGGSYEQYF.